These T cell receptor beta chains were read from a single sample in a study of long-term antiretroviral therapy in people with HIV. Here immunoSEQ multiplex PCR was the method, and the copy in TCRdb shows in-frame clones only, minus some. The sample includes under 20,000 clones, approximately 80% of them seen just once. Sequenced here: unsorted PBMCs, sampled 0.3 years after starting antiretroviral therapy. All receptors derive from a woman in her fifties or sixties with HIV. Each CDR3 is given with its conserved first and last residue. D genes are given only for firm matches. Not all rows give a size; the values are once, few, many and, for expanded clones, a class.

J gene	D gene	clone size	CDR3 length	V gene	CDR3 protein	CDR3 DNA
TRBJ1-5	TRBD1	NA	13	TRBV29-1	CSVDDRGNQPQHF	TGCAGCGTTGACGACAGGGGCAATCAGCCCCAGCATTTT
TRBJ2-1	NA	NA	14	TRBV2	CASSETPDHNEQFF	TGTGCCAGCAGTGAGACACCAGACCACAATGAGCAGTTCTTC
TRBJ1-6	NA	few	14	TRBV7-9	CASRMGDVRSPLHF	TGTGCCAGCAGAATGGGGGATGTCCGTTCACCCCTCCACTTT
TRBJ2-3	NA	NA	15	TRBV11-3	CASSLFPASTDTQYF	TGTGCCAGCAGCTTGTTTCCTGCCAGCACAGATACGCAGTATTTT
TRBJ2-3	TRBD1	NA	15	TRBV19	CASSEAGGPTDTQYF	TGTGCCAGTAGTGAAGCAGGGGGTCCCACAGATACGCAGTATTTT
TRBJ1-3	NA	NA	16	TRBV19	CASSIMGRASSNTIYF	TGTGCCAGTAGTATAATGGGAAGAGCGTCTTCGAACACCATATATTTT
TRBJ2-7	NA	NA	13	TRBV27	CASSLQVSYEQYF	TGTGCCAGCAGTTTACAGGTTTCGTACGAGCAGTACTTC
TRBJ1-1	TRBD1	NA	18	TRBV5-1	CASSLATGTGSSATEAFF	TGCGCCAGCAGCTTGGCGACCGGGACAGGGAGTTCTGCGACTGAAGCTTTCTTT
TRBJ2-4	NA	few	20	TRBV18	CASSPPASFKTPLAKNIQYF	TGTGCCAGCTCACCCCCAGCTAGCTTCAAGACCCCTTTAGCCAAAAACATTCAGTACTTC
TRBJ2-3	TRBD1	NA	14	TRBV14	CASSLGQITDTQYF	TGTGCCAGCAGCCTGGGACAGATCACAGATACGCAGTATTTT
TRBJ2-1	NA	once	18	TRBV27	CASSGRAGSLGSYNEQFF	TGTGCCAGCTCGGGGAGAGCAGGGAGCTTGGGCTCCTACAATGAGCAGTTCTTC
TRBJ2-1	NA	few	11	TRBV2	CASSELLEQFF	TGTGCCAGCAGTGAATTGCTCGAGCAGTTCTTC
TRBJ1-4	NA	NA	14	TRBV6-5	CASSPGGGGEKLFF	TGTGCCAGCAGCCCAGGAGGGGGGGGAGAAAAACTGTTTTTT
TRBJ1-1	TRBD1	NA	15	TRBV7-3	CASSFGVKGATEAFF	TGTGCCAGCAGCTTTGGCGTTAAGGGGGCGACTGAAGCTTTCTTT
TRBJ2-3	NA	NA	15	TRBV29-1	CSVAAGHGPTDTQYF	TGCAGCGTTGCTGCGGGACACGGGCCCACAGATACGCAGTATTTT
TRBJ1-5	NA	NA	15	TRBV10-2	CASSHGQGESQPQHF	TGCGCCAGCAGCCACGGACAAGGAGAAAGTCAGCCCCAGCATTTT
TRBJ2-1	TRBD1	NA	13	TRBV19	CASSMQGAVEQFF	TGTGCCAGTAGTATGCAGGGGGCGGTTGAGCAGTTCTTC
TRBJ2-1	NA	NA	14	TRBV5-1	CASSLAGPNNEQFF	TGCGCCAGCAGCTTGGCCGGACCTAACAATGAGCAGTTCTTC